A selection of T cell receptor beta chains follows, all from one sample in a study of T cells in Graves' hyperthyroidism and ophthalmopathy. A single record per CDR3 protein comes from TCRdb applying MiXCR to the multiplex PCR reads. In the table there are approximately 400,000 distinct CDR3 sequences, 15% to 18% of which are singletons. The sample comprised blood. These receptors were obtained from a woman between 18 and 29 years old with Graves' hyperthyroidism that later progressed to Graves' ophthalmopathy. The CDR3 runs from the conserved cysteine through the conserved F or W. The D gene is left open where the match is weak. Where a row states a size, it is once, few, many or the class of an expanded clone; other rows omit it.

TRBV7-6	TRBJ2-7	many	-	TGTGCCAGCAGCTGGCCACAGGGAAACGAGCAGTACTTC	CASSWPQGNEQYF
TRBV12-3/TRBV12-4	TRBJ1-1	many	TRBD1	TGTGCCAGCAGTTTCACAGGGGGGAACACTGAAGCTTTCTTT	CASSFTGGNTEAFF
TRBV27	TRBJ2-7	many	TRBD2	TGTGCCAGCAGCGCAGGACTAGCGGAGCAGTACTTC	CASSAGLAEQYF
TRBV28	TRBJ2-2	many	-	TGTGCCAGCAGTTTCCCAGGGGCCGGGGAGCTGTTTTTT	CASSFPGAGELFF
TRBV13	TRBJ2-3	many	-	TGTGCCAGCACCGACTCGGATACGCAGTATTTT	CASTDSDTQYF
TRBV20-1	TRBJ1-6	many	TRBD1	TGCAGTGCTACACGTCTGGACAGGGGGTTTTCACCCCTCCACTTT	CSATRLDRGFSPLHF
TRBV29-1	TRBJ2-2	-	-	TGCAGCGGCAGAAACACCGGGGAGCTGTTTTTT	CSGRNTGELFF
TRBV3-1	TRBJ2-6	-	-	TGTGCCAGCAGCCGAATCGGGGCGGTACTAGGGTCTGGGGCCAACGTCCTGACTTTC	CASSRIGAVLGSGANVLTF
TRBV20-1	TRBJ2-7	many	-	TGCAGTGCTAGAGATGCCGCAGGGCGGAACGAGCAGTACTTC	CSARDAAGRNEQYF
TRBV19	TRBJ2-4	-	TRBD2	TGTGCCAGTAGCCTACTAGCGACCGTAGCCAAAAACATTCAGTACTTC	CASSLLATVAKNIQYF
TRBV27	TRBJ2-7	many	TRBD1	TGTGCCAGCAGCCCAGGGGGCTACGAGCAGTACTTC	CASSPGGYEQYF
TRBV6-2/TRBV6-3	TRBJ2-1	many	-	TGTGCCAGCAGTTCACTCCAAGGGAGTGAGCAGTTCTTC	CASSSLQGSEQFF
TRBV5-1	TRBJ2-6	many	-	TGCGCCAGCAGCTTGGGACGGGACAACGCTGGGGCCAACGTCCTGACTTTC	CASSLGRDNAGANVLTF
TRBV7-9	TRBJ2-7	many	-	TGTGCCAGCAGCTTGATGACGCCTCCCTACGAGCAGTACTTC	CASSLMTPPYEQYF
TRBV19	TRBJ1-4	-	-	TGTGCCACCGGAGTGAGGGGGTTCGTTGAAAAACTGTTTTTT	CATGVRGFVEKLFF
TRBV7-8	TRBJ2-1	many	-	TGTGCCAGCTCGCAGGGGTCCTACAATGAGCAGTTCTTC	CASSQGSYNEQFF
TRBV9	TRBJ2-1	-	TRBD2	TGTGCCAGCAGCGAACTAGCGGGAGTCGGGCACAATGAGCAGTTCTTC	CASSELAGVGHNEQFF
TRBV7-9	TRBJ2-7	-	TRBD2	TGTGCCAGCAGCCTAACAAAGGACGCGCGGGGGGAGCAGTACTTC	CASSLTKDARGEQYF
TRBV27	TRBJ2-1	many	-	TGTGCCAGCAGTTTATCCCTGCTAGATAGCTCCTACAATGAGCAGTTCTTC	CASSLSLLDSSYNEQFF
TRBV27	TRBJ2-4	many	TRBD1	TGTGCCAGCATGACCGGGACAGGGAAAAACATTCAGTACTTC	CASMTGTGKNIQYF
TRBV12-3/TRBV12-4	TRBJ1-5	many	-	TGTGCCAGCAGTTGGACGGGTCTCAATCAGCCCCAGCATTTT	CASSWTGLNQPQHF